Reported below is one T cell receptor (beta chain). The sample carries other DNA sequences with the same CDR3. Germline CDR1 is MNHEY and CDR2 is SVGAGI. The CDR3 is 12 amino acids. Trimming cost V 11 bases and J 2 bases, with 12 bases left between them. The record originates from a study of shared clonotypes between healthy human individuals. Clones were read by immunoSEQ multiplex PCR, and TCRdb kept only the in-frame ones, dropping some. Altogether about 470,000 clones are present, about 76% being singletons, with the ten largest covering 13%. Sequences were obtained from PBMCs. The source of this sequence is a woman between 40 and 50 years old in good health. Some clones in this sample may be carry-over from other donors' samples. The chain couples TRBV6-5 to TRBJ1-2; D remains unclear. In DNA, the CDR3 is TGTGCCTCATCTCGAGGGAACTATGGCTACACCTTC. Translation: CASSRGNYGYTF.